What follows are 27 T cell receptor beta chains derived from one specimen sequenced in a study of blood T cell repertoires in COVID-19. Only in-frame clones appear in the TCRdb table, and some are missing; sequencing was by immunoSEQ multiplex PCR. The sample comprises approximately 160,000 clones, roughly nine tenths of which are singletons, and more than 6.5% rests with the top ten. Sequences were obtained from PBMCs or T cells enriched from blood (not recorded which). The receptors were sampled from a woman aged 45 to 65 who had recovered from COVID-19.

The rearrangement joins TRBV19 to TRBJ1-5; TRBD1 aligns across 10 bases. The CDR3 spans 14 residues. V gave up 7 bases and J gave up 7 bases; unmatched junction bases: 7. Germline V gives CDR1 LNHDA, CDR2 SQIVND (reference sequence). The CDR3 is CASKEGTGDQPQHF. DNA for the CDR3: TGTGCCAGTAAGGAGGGGACAGGGGACCAGCCCCAGCATTTT.

V gene TRBV18 combines with J gene TRBJ1-1; D is perhaps TRBD1 (5 bases). Germline V gene data show CDR1 as KGHSH and CDR2 as LQKENI. Trimming removed 4 bases from V and 8 bases from J, with 17 bases in between. This CDR3 has 14 residues. The CDR3 here is CASSQFDSANEAFF. CDR3 DNA: TGTGCCAGCTCACAATTCGACAGTGCAAACGAAGCTTTCTTT.

The J gene is TRBJ1-1, the V gene TRBV12-3 or TRBV12-4; D gene unclear. There are 13 residues in the CDR3. V lost 3 bases, J lost 3 bases, and 8 bases lay in between. The DNA of the CDR3 is TGTGCCAGCAGTTTCACAGTGTACACTGAAGCTTTCTTT. Translating it yields CASSFTVYTEAFF.

The chain carries TRBV7-9 and TRBJ1-6, with a tentative D call TRBD1 (6 bases). Looked up from germline, CDR1 is SEHNR and CDR2 is FQNEAQ (reference sequence). The length of the CDR3 is 15 residues. Trimming stripped 7 bases from V and 3 bases from J, with 13 bases between. The CDR3 coding sequence is TGTGCCAGCACCGCGGGGGGCGTCTATAATTCACCCCTCCACTTT. Encoded protein: CASTAGGVYNSPLHF.

The chain has TRBV6-5 and TRBJ2-3, with 9 bases that match TRBD2. V was clipped by 6 bases and J by 3 bases; unmatched bases: 7. The CDR3 is 15 residues long. Germline V gene sequence: CDR1 MNHEY, CDR2 SVGAGI. CDR3 sequence reads: CASSRGRASTDTQYF. CDR3 bases: TGTGCCAGCAGCCGCGGGAGGGCCAGTACAGATACGCAGTATTTT.

V usage is TRBV14 and J usage is TRBJ2-3; 9 bases agree with TRBD2. The CDR3 is 16 amino acids. Looked up from germline, CDR1 is SGHDN and CDR2 is FVKESK. V dropped 1 base and J dropped 7; count of bases not matched to a gene: 9. CDR3 sequence reads: CASSQATSGGWYTQYF. CDR3 nucleotide sequence: TGTGCCAGCAGCCAAGCGACTAGCGGAGGATGGTATACGCAGTATTTT.

V is TRBV11-2 and J is TRBJ2-7, with D perhaps matching TRBD1 (5 bases). There are 14 residues in the CDR3. Trimming removed 5 bases from V and 2 bases from J, with 13 bases in between. Germline CDR1 and CDR2: SGHAT and FQNNGV. The CDR3 bases are TGTGCCAGCAGCCCCATTACAGGCCCCTACGAGCAGTACTTC. It specifies CASSPITGPYEQYF.

CDR3 sequence reads: CASSPPTGGYGYTF. CDR3 DNA sequence: TGTGCCAGCAGCCCCCCGACAGGGGGCTATGGCTACACCTTC. This chain joins TRBV28 and TRBJ1-2; 9 bases match TRBD1. This CDR3 is built from 14 residues. V lost 6 bases, J lost 4 bases, and 6 bases stayed unmatched. Germline lookup yields CDR1 MDHEN and CDR2 SYDVKM.

The V gene is TRBV25-1, the J gene TRBJ1-4; 9 nucleotides agree with TRBD1. CDR1 and CDR2 from the germline V gene are MGHDK and SYGVNS. With 4 bases clipped from V and 5 bases from J, the junction kept 2 bases outside the gene matches. The CDR3 is 14 amino acids. The CDR3 sequence: CASSVGQGNEKLFF. CDR3 sequence (DNA): TGTGCCAGCAGTGTGGGACAGGGAAATGAAAAACTGTTTTTT.

The gene calls are TRBV9 and TRBJ2-1; the D gene is possibly TRBD2 (6 bases). Germline CDR1 is SGDLS and CDR2 is YYNGEE. The V and J ends lost 2 bases and 7 bases respectively, with 16 bases between them. CDR3 length equals 15 residues. Here the CDR3 reads CASSVLGAGGNEQFF. CDR3 DNA: TGTGCCAGCAGCGTCCTAGGTGCCGGGGGAAATGAGCAGTTCTTC.

This clone was seen a few times. The genes are TRBV3-1 (or the pseudogene TRBV3-2) and TRBJ2-1; D remains ambiguous. Trimming cost V 1 base and J 0 bases, with 19 bases left between them. There are 19 residues in the CDR3. Germline CDR1 is LGHDT and CDR2 is YNNKEL (reference sequence). CDR3 amino acids: CASSQALVWPPSSYNEQFF. The DNA for the CDR3 is TGTGCCAGCAGCCAAGCCCTAGTATGGCCGCCAAGCTCCTACAATGAGCAGTTCTTC.

The sample holds a few counts of this clone. The chain uses TRBV27 and TRBJ2-1, with 7 bases identical to TRBD1. Germline loops: CDR1 MNHEY, CDR2 SMNVEV (reference sequence). The CDR3 length is 13 residues. Trimming took 7 bases from V and 6 from J; bases not matched to a gene: 6. CDR3 region: CASKTGTVNEQFF. The CDR3, as DNA: TGTGCCAGCAAAACAGGGACAGTCAATGAGCAGTTCTTC.

J is TRBJ2-5 and V is TRBV28, with a possible D match to TRBD1 (5 bases). The V gene lost 5 bases and the J gene lost 5 bases, with 15 bases spanning the gap. This CDR3 has 14 residues. Germline V CDR1 and CDR2: MDHEN, SYDVKM. The CDR3 here is CASSGKGRRETQYF. CDR3 in DNA: TGTGCCAGCAGTGGGAAGGGGCGCCGGGAGACCCAGTACTTC.

This clone was found once. This chain connects TRBV19 to TRBJ1-2; TRBD1 matches at 9 bases. The CDR3 is made up of 14 amino acids. Germline CDR1 and CDR2: LNHDA and SQIVND (reference sequence). After removal of 8 bases from V and 2 bases from J, the junction contained 6 bases not matched to a gene. In nucleotides, the CDR3 is TGTGCCAGTGCCCCGGGACAGGGAAACTATGGCTACACCTTC. Translating gives CASAPGQGNYGYTF.

The chain is built from TRBV11-2 and TRBJ2-3; the match to TRBD2 covers 7 bases. CDR3 size: 16 residues. Per germline, CDR1 SGHAT and CDR2 FQNNGV. Trimming at V came to 5 bases and at J to 7 bases, leaving 15 bases not matched to a gene. The CDR3 nucleotides are TGTGCCAGCAGCGCCGTGAGAGGACTAGGGACGCATACGCAGTATTTT. Encoded protein: CASSAVRGLGTHTQYF.

V and J are TRBV9 and TRBJ2-1, with D perhaps TRBD2 (6 bases). Germline lookup yields CDR1 SGDLS and CDR2 YYNGEE. The germline V and J ends were trimmed by 3 bases and 3 bases, with 10 bases remaining between them. This CDR3 has 14 residues. The CDR3 DNA sequence: TGTGCCAGCAGCGCGCGGGAATACTACAATGAGCAGTTCTTC. The encoded protein is CASSAREYYNEQFF.

V is TRBV19 and J is TRBJ2-7; D is possibly TRBD1 (6 bases). The V and J ends lost 5 bases and 7 bases respectively, with 15 bases between them. Germline assignment: CDR1 LNHDA and CDR2 SQIVND (reference sequence). This CDR3 comprises 13 residues. This CDR3 reads CASSGWGHPEQYF. The CDR3 DNA reads TGTGCCAGTAGTGGTTGGGGGCACCCAGAGCAGTACTTC.

The chain links TRBV19 to TRBJ2-5, with a possible D match to TRBD1 (6 bases). The V end was cut by 2 bases, the J end by 1 base, with 11 bases between. The CDR3 length is 15 residues. Germline V gives CDR1 LNHDA, CDR2 SQIVND (reference sequence). CDR3 region: CASSIRRTAQETQYF. CDR3 nucleotides: TGTGCCAGTAGTATAAGACGGACAGCCCAAGAGACCCAGTACTTC.

The chain recombines TRBV28 with TRBJ1-2, with a possible D match to TRBD1 (6 bases). CDR1 and CDR2 from the germline V gene are MDHEN and SYDVKM. CDR3 length equals 14 residues. Trimming left V 3 bases short and J 7 bases short, with 15 bases between. DNA for the CDR3: TGTGCCAGCAGTTTTCGGAGTCAGGGGATTGGCTACACCTTC. It is translated as CASSFRSQGIGYTF.

The chain links TRBV3-1 (or the pseudogene TRBV3-2) to TRBJ2-1; the match to TRBD2 covers 13 bases. The germline V gene encodes CDR1 LGHDT and CDR2 YNNKEL (reference sequence). This CDR3 has 15 amino acids. V lost 4 bases and J lost 7; bases outside the gene matches: 4. The CDR3: CASSRTSGSSNEQFF. In DNA form, the CDR3 reads TGTGCCAGCAGCCGGACTAGCGGGAGTAGTAATGAGCAGTTCTTC.

The chain employs TRBV7-9 and TRBJ2-6, with D maybe TRBD1 (6 bases). CDR1 is SEHNR and CDR2 is FQNEAQ in the germline V gene (reference sequence). This CDR3 is built from 16 residues. V lost 6 bases, J lost 2 bases, and 14 bases lay in between. CDR3: CASSRQVTAGANVLTF. The CDR3 DNA reads TGTGCCAGCAGTCGACAGGTAACGGCTGGGGCCAACGTCCTGACTTTC.

The rearrangement links TRBV28 to TRBJ2-1; 13 positions match TRBD2. Trimming took 6 bases from V and 8 from J; bases not matched to a gene: 10. Germline values: CDR1 MDHEN, CDR2 SYDVKM. CDR3 length: 16 amino acids. The CDR3 is CASSSPGLAGVYEQFF. DNA of the CDR3: TGTGCCAGCAGCTCCCCAGGACTAGCGGGAGTGTATGAGCAGTTCTTC.

The V and J genes are TRBV7-9 and TRBJ2-5, with 7 bases matching TRBD1. CDR3 size: 18 residues. CDR1 and CDR2 from the germline V gene are SEHNR and FQNEAQ (reference sequence). The ends lost 2 bases at V and 5 bases at J; junction bases unmatched: 17. This CDR3 reads CASSLSERGPRAGETQYF. The CDR3 bases are TGTGCCAGCAGCTTAAGCGAAAGGGGGCCCCGCGCCGGGGAGACCCAGTACTTC.

The gene calls are TRBV4-2 and TRBJ2-2; D is uncertain. The germline gives CDR1 LGHNA, CDR2 YNFKEQ. CDR3 length: 16 amino acids. Trimming pared 1 base from V and 1 base from J, leaving 10 bases between. The CDR3 sequence: CASSQAPGGNTGELFF. CDR3 DNA sequence: TGTGCCAGCAGCCAAGCCCCCGGCGGGAACACCGGGGAGCTGTTTTTT.

V usage is TRBV6-5 and J usage is TRBJ1-4; no clear D. Between the trimmed V and J ends, which lost 6 bases and 2 bases, there was a span of 13 bases. The CDR3 loop spans 15 amino acids. Germline assignment: CDR1 MNHEY and CDR2 SVGAGI. The CDR3 loop reads CASSALRETNEKLFF. The CDR3 DNA reads TGTGCCAGCAGCGCACTTCGGGAGACTAATGAAAAACTGTTTTTT.

J is TRBJ2-1 and V is TRBV28, with D perhaps matching TRBD2 (6 bases). The CDR3 has 16 amino acids. Trimming left V 5 bases short and J 6 bases short, with 20 bases between. Germline-derived CDR1 and CDR2 are MDHEN and SYDVKM. The CDR3 region is CASSPWDSRGGNEQFF. The CDR3, as DNA: TGTGCCAGCAGTCCCTGGGACTCCCGAGGCGGCAATGAGCAGTTCTTC.

The chain couples TRBV4-1 to TRBJ2-1; D not resolved. The CDR3 contains 16 residues. Germline values: CDR1 MGHRA, CDR2 YSYEKL. Between the trimmed V and J ends, which lost 3 bases and 3 bases, there was a span of 15 bases. The CDR3 DNA follows: TGCGCCAGCAGCCAGAGTCCCCGCGGCGACTACAATGAGCAGTTCTTC. Encoded protein: CASSQSPRGDYNEQFF.